One sample yielded the 31 T cell receptor beta chains listed below, sequenced in a study of cytomegalovirus exposure and HLA in healthy donors (dated by TCRdb to 2016 to 2017). Library construction relied on the immunoSEQ multiplex PCR assay. For the multiplex PCR, a mixture combining 60 forward primers for TCR Vbeta segments and 13 reverse primers for TCR Jbeta segments was used. This is the immuneACCESS table as TCRdb keeps it, with only in-frame sequences that have V and J called. A part of the clones is gone; compared with another copy, unresolved V genes explain less than half, and the rest is unexplained. The sample contains around 170,000 clones, 75% to 85% of them found a single time. Under 2.5% of the sample rests with the top ten. Specimen: PBMCs. These receptors were collected from a woman in her 30s in good health and CMV-seropositive.

The rearrangement joins TRBV28 to TRBJ2-7, with 9 bases fitting TRBD1. The length of the CDR3 is 14 residues. Germline loops: CDR1 MDHEN, CDR2 SYDVKM. Unmatched junction bases numbered 5, after V lost 6 bases and J lost 2 bases. This CDR3 reads CASRWDRDAYEQYF. The CDR3 region has the DNA TGTGCCAGCAGGTGGGACAGGGATGCCTACGAGCAGTACTTC.

This clone has just a few counts. The gene calls are TRBV28 and TRBJ1-2; TRBD1 is a possible D gene (5 bases). Germline V gene data show CDR1 as MDHEN and CDR2 as SYDVKM. The CDR3 covers 13 residues. V was trimmed by 3 bases and J by 4 bases, leaving 9 bases between them. The CDR3: CASSLGQGYGYTF. CDR3 DNA: TGTGCCAGCAGTTTGGGGCAGGGCTATGGCTACACCTTC.

The chain joins TRBV13 to TRBJ2-5; TRBD2 agrees at 10 bases. The CDR3 totals 14 residues. V gave up 5 bases and J gave up 5 bases; unmatched junction bases: 5. Germline V gene sequence: CDR1 PRHDT, CDR2 FYEKMQ (reference sequence). The DNA for the CDR3 is TGTGCCAGCAGCCTAAATAGCGGGGGGGAGACCCAGTACTTC. This gives the protein CASSLNSGGETQYF.

V is TRBV14 and J is TRBJ1-2, with D uncertain. With 1 base removed from V and 3 bases from J, the gap between germline ends came to 6 bases. CDR1 and CDR2 from the germline V gene are SGHDN and FVKESK. The CDR3 covers 13 residues. The CDR3 reads CASSQVGDYGYTF. The CDR3 region has the DNA TGTGCCAGCAGCCAAGTCGGGGACTATGGCTACACCTTC.

The chain carries TRBV9 and TRBJ2-7, with D possibly being TRBD1 (5 bases). V lost 1 base to trimming and J lost 3 bases, with 8 bases between them. Germline V CDR1 and CDR2: SGDLS, YYNGEE. This CDR3 is built from 13 residues. The CDR3 nucleotides are TGTGCCAGCAGCGTATCGCAGGGCTACGAGCAGTACTTC. Protein: CASSVSQGYEQYF.

The chain combines TRBV2 with TRBJ1-5; D not resolved. V lost 8 bases and J 5 bases, leaving 16 bases between the germline ends. Germline-derived CDR1 and CDR2 are SNHLY and FYNNEI. The CDR3 sequence is 14 residues long. The CDR3 DNA reads TGTGCCAGCGGCCTCCGCCCCGCTGATCAGCCCCAGCATTTT. It translates to CASGLRPADQPQHF.

This clone occurred a few times. The chain is built from TRBV2 and TRBJ1-6; 8 nucleotides agree with TRBD1. The CDR3 consists of 14 residues. Trimming at V came to 5 bases and at J to 8 bases, leaving 5 bases not matched to a gene. CDR1 and CDR2 (germline): SNHLY, FYNNEI. Here the CDR3 reads CASSKGQGDSPLHF. The CDR3 coding sequence is TGTGCCAGCAGTAAAGGACAGGGCGATTCACCCCTCCACTTT.

V usage is TRBV7-9 and J usage is TRBJ2-7, with 8 positions matching TRBD1. This CDR3 comprises 15 residues. The junction had 10 bases not matched to a gene; V was cut back by 5 bases and J by 4 bases. The V gene's germline CDR1 is SEHNR and CDR2 FQNEAQ (reference sequence). CDR3 loop: CASSKRSGGVYEQYF. The DNA of the CDR3 is TGTGCCAGCAGCAAGAGGTCAGGGGGCGTTTACGAGCAGTACTTC.

This clone occurred a few times. This chain uses TRBV5-1 with TRBJ1-3; D possibly corresponds to TRBD1 (5 bases). The ends were cut back, 3 bases at V and 0 bases at J, with 13 bases in the middle. Germline lookup yields CDR1 SGHRS and CDR2 YFSETQ. The CDR3 has 16 residues. The CDR3 DNA reads as TGCGCCAGCAGCTCCGCGGTGGGGGGCTCTGGAAACACCATATATTTT. Translated: CASSSAVGGSGNTIYF.

For this clone: Other DNA sequences of this sample code for an identical CDR3. The chain uses TRBV28 and TRBJ2-3; D not resolved. This CDR3 contains 12 residues. Germline V lookup: CDR1 MDHEN, CDR2 SYDVKM. V was shortened by 5 bases and J by 0 bases, with 3 bases between the two germline ends. The CDR3 loop is CASSPSTDTQYF. The CDR3 nucleotides are TGTGCCAGCAGTCCGAGCACAGATACGCAGTATTTT.

The gene calls are TRBV6-6 and TRBJ2-7; possibly TRBD1 for D (6 bases). Germline CDR1 reads MNHNY; CDR2 reads SVGAGI (reference sequence). This CDR3 contains 13 residues. With 2 bases removed from V and 5 bases from J, the gap between germline ends came to 10 bases. CDR3 nucleotide sequence: TGTGCCAGCAGTTACGGCAGGGGAGACGAGCAGTACTTC. Amino acids: CASSYGRGDEQYF.

The chain employs TRBV11-2 and TRBJ1-1, with D uncertain. The germline CDR1 and CDR2 sequences are SGHAT and FQNNGV. There are 12 residues in the CDR3. V was shortened by 5 bases and J by 5 bases, with 9 bases between the two germline ends. CDR3 sequence: CASSPGGTEAFF. For the CDR3, the DNA is TGTGCCAGCAGCCCAGGAGGAACTGAAGCTTTCTTT.

The J gene is TRBJ2-7, the V gene TRBV11-2, with 8 bases identical to TRBD2. CDR1 is SGHAT and CDR2 is FQNNGV in the germline V gene. The CDR3 extends over 15 amino acids. The ends lost 5 bases at V and 0 bases at J; junction bases unmatched: 6. The CDR3 reads CASSPRGTSSYEQYF. CDR3 DNA: TGTGCCAGCAGCCCACGGGGGACTAGCTCCTACGAGCAGTACTTC.

The chain links TRBV30 to TRBJ1-6; 9 nucleotides line up with TRBD1. V lost 3 bases and J lost 0; bases outside the gene matches: 6. There are 17 residues in the CDR3. Germline CDR1 GTSNPN, CDR2 SVGIG (reference sequence). The CDR3 loop is CAWRTPGQGSYNSPLHF. CDR3 sequence (DNA): TGTGCCTGGAGGACTCCGGGACAGGGCTCCTATAATTCACCCCTCCACTTT. The full variable domain, completed using reference TRBV30 and TRBJ1-6, is SQTIHQWPATLVQPVGSPLSLECTVEGTSNPNLYWYRQAAGRGLQLLFYSVGIGQISSEVPQNLSASRPQDRQFILSSKKLLLSDSGFYLCAWRTPGQGSYNSPLHFGNGTRLTVT.

The chain recombines TRBV30 with TRBJ2-2; D is unclear. V lost 7 bases, J lost 5 bases, and 8 bases lay in between. Germline V lookup: CDR1 GTSNPN, CDR2 SVGIG (reference sequence). The length of the CDR3 is 11 residues. The chain's CDR3 is CASETTGELFF. The CDR3 bases are TGTGCCTCAGAGACAACCGGGGAGCTGTTTTTT.

In DNA form, the CDR3 reads TGCGCCAGCAGCCAAGGTGGGAGCTACGAGCAGTACTTC. Amino acid sequence: CASSQGGSYEQYF. The chain carries TRBV4-3 and TRBJ2-7; a possible D gene is TRBD2 (5 bases). Germline V gene lookup returns CDR1 LGHNA and CDR2 YSLEER. CDR3 length: 13 amino acids. The V gene lost 1 base and the J gene lost 3 bases, with 7 bases spanning the gap.

This clone was detected a few times. This chain uses TRBV5-5 with TRBJ2-3; 7 bases are a match to TRBD2. The CDR3 runs 18 residues. V lost 3 bases, J lost 1 base, and 14 bases stayed unmatched. The V gene's germline CDR1 is SGHKS and CDR2 YYEKEE (reference sequence). The CDR3: CASSSTRHGGRGTDTQYF. The CDR3 coding sequence is TGTGCCAGCAGCTCCACCCGCCACGGGGGGAGGGGCACAGATACGCAGTATTTT.

The sample holds one count of this clone. This chain connects TRBV30 to TRBJ2-5, with D unclear. From germline, CDR1 is GTSNPN and CDR2 SVGIG (reference sequence). Trimming left V 1 base short and J 11 bases short, with 11 bases between. The CDR3 is 11 residues long. The CDR3 sequence is CAWSGGAEQYF. In DNA form, the CDR3 reads TGTGCCTGGAGTGGAGGCGCTGAGCAGTACTTC.

The J gene is TRBJ1-2, the V gene TRBV4-1; D possibly corresponds to TRBD1 (6 bases). The germline V gene encodes CDR1 MGHRA and CDR2 YSYEKL. This CDR3 contains 18 residues. V was pared by 3 bases and J by 6 bases, with 26 bases between. CDR3 in amino acids: CASSHRRGGTALGNGYTF. The DNA of the CDR3 is TGCGCCAGCAGCCACCGAAGGGGGGGGACCGCCCTGGGAAATGGCTACACCTTC.

The chain recombines TRBV19 with TRBJ1-5; the D gene is possibly TRBD1 (5 bases). Germline loops: CDR1 LNHDA, CDR2 SQIVND (reference sequence). V lost 3 bases and J 2 bases, leaving 11 bases between the germline ends. The CDR3 runs to 15 residues. The CDR3 reads CASSMARGGNQPQHF. CDR3 coding DNA: TGTGCCAGTAGTATGGCAAGGGGTGGCAATCAGCCCCAGCATTTT.

The V call is TRBV21-1, the J call TRBJ2-1; the table's TRBD1 call for D was not verified on the DNA. TRBV21-1 is termed a pseudogene. This CDR3 is 17 amino acids long. The CDR3, as DNA: TGTGCCAGCAGCCCGCCTCCGCCGGGACAGTCCTACAATGAGCAGTTCTTC. Amino acid sequence: CASSPPPPGQSYNEQFF.

J is TRBJ1-4 and V is TRBV4-1; the match to TRBD1 covers 9 bases. The CDR3 sequence is 16 residues long. V lost 6 bases to trimming and J lost 8 bases; unmatched junction nucleotides: 13. Per the germline V gene, CDR1 is MGHRA and CDR2 is YSYEKL. The CDR3 loop reads CASSDTGGAGPEKLFF. CDR3 nucleotide sequence: TGCGCCAGCAGTGATACAGGGGGCGCAGGGCCGGAAAAACTGTTTTTT.

The chain carries TRBV19 and TRBJ2-3; 7 bases agree with TRBD1. CDR1 and CDR2 (germline): LNHDA, SQIVND (reference sequence). Trimming cost V 6 bases and J 0 bases; bases outside gene matches: 3. The CDR3 totals 14 residues. The DNA for the CDR3 is TGTGCCAGTAGCCGGGACAGCAGCACAGATACGCAGTATTTT. It encodes CASSRDSSTDTQYF.

The chain couples TRBV7-4 to TRBJ2-2; TRBD1 agrees at 9 bases. The junction had 9 bases not matched to a gene; V was cut back by 5 bases and J by 5 bases. Germline V gives CDR1 SGHVT, CDR2 SQSDAQ. CDR3 length: 16 residues. This CDR3 is CASSPIQGARTGELFF. CDR3 DNA: TGTGCCAGCAGCCCCATACAGGGGGCGAGAACCGGGGAGCTGTTTTTT.

Regarding this clone: One end of the junction does not line up with germline, which may come from a read error. The V call is TRBV7-9, the J call TRBJ2-1; 12 nucleotides align to TRBD2. CDR1 is SEHNR and CDR2 is FQNEAQ in the germline V gene (reference sequence). The CDR3 loop spans 16 amino acids. The CDR3 sequence: CSSSSGLAGSRDEQFF. The CDR3 nucleotides are TGTTCCAGCAGCAGCGGACTAGCGGGGTCCAGGGATGAGCAGTTCTTC. Together with reference TRBV7-9 and TRBJ2-1, the CDR3 gives the full variable domain: DTGVSQNPRHKITKRGQNVTFRCDPISEHNRLYWYRQTLGQGPEFLTYFQNEAQLEKSRLLSDRFSAERPKGSFSTLEIQRTEQGDSAMYLCSSSSGLAGSRDEQFFGPGTRLTVL.

The chain has TRBV28 and TRBJ2-1; 7 bases line up with TRBD1. The CDR3 extends over 21 amino acids. After removal of 6 bases from V and 0 bases from J, the junction contained 23 bases not matched to a gene. Looked up from germline, CDR1 is MDHEN and CDR2 is SYDVKM. This CDR3 reads CASSLSFYRDRTRSSYNEQFF. In DNA form, the CDR3 reads TGTGCCAGCAGCCTCTCCTTCTACCGGGACAGAACTCGGAGCTCCTACAATGAGCAGTTCTTC.

This chain links TRBV18 with TRBJ1-2; D perhaps matches TRBD1 (6 bases). The CDR3 spans 14 residues. Germline CDR1 is KGHSH and CDR2 is LQKENI. Trimming took off 2 bases at V and 1 base at J, with 8 bases between the two ends. CDR3 region: CASSPGGGNYGYTF. The CDR3 DNA sequence: TGTGCCAGCTCACCAGGGGGCGGTAACTATGGCTACACCTTC. The whole variable domain, filled in from reference TRBV18 and TRBJ1-2, reads NAGVMQNPRHLVRRRGQEARLRCSPMKGHSHVYWYRQLPEEGLKFMVYLQKENIIDESGMPKERFSAEFPKEGPSILRIQQVVRGDSAAYFCASSPGGGNYGYTFGSGTRLTVV.

This clone was detected once. The chain links TRBV19 to TRBJ2-3; maybe TRBD1 (7 bases). V was trimmed by 6 bases and J by 5 bases, leaving 21 bases between them. This CDR3 is built from 16 residues. Germline assignment: CDR1 LNHDA and CDR2 SQIVND (reference sequence). The CDR3 nucleotides are TGTGCCAGTAGGCCGAACAGGGGCCTGGGAGGAGATACGCAGTATTTT. This encodes CASRPNRGLGGDTQYF.

This clone has only one observation. The chain carries TRBV4-1 and TRBJ2-3; TRBD2 matches at 11 bases. Germline assignment: CDR1 MGHRA and CDR2 YSYEKL. With 6 bases clipped from V and 2 bases from J, the junction kept 7 bases outside the gene matches. This CDR3 spans 16 amino acids. As DNA, the CDR3 is TGCGCCAGCAGTCCTAGCGGGGGGCCTACCACAGATACGCAGTATTTT. It encodes CASSPSGGPTTDTQYF.

This chain connects TRBV7-9 to TRBJ2-2; TRBD2 aligns across 8 bases. CDR1 and CDR2 (germline): SEHNR, FQNEAQ (reference sequence). V lost 5 bases to trimming and J lost 6 bases; unmatched junction nucleotides: 8. There are 15 residues in the CDR3. The CDR3 sequence is CASSLIGGGAGELFF. The CDR3 coding sequence is TGTGCCAGCAGCCTCATCGGGGGGGGCGCCGGGGAGCTGTTTTTT.

The chain carries TRBV10-3 and TRBJ1-2; 8 positions agree with TRBD1. Trimming at V came to 4 bases and at J to 3 bases, leaving 4 bases not matched to a gene. Per germline, CDR1 ENHRY and CDR2 SYGVKD. The CDR3 sequence is 14 residues long. CDR3 amino acids: CAISVYRGDYGYTF. Here the CDR3 DNA reads TGTGCCATCAGTGTTTACAGGGGGGACTATGGCTACACCTTC.